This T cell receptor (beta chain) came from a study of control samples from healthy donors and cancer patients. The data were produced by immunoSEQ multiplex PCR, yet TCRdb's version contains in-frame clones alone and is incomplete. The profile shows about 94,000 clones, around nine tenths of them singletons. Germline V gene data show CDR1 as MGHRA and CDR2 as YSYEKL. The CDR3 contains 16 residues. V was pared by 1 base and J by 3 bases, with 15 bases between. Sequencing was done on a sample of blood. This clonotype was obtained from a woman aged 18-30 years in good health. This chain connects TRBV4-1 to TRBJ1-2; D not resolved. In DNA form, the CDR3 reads TGCGCCAGCAGCCAAGTAGGTTACAAAGACGACTATGGCTACACCTTC. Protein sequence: CASSQVGYKDDYGYTF.